This T cell receptor (beta chain) was recorded in a study of blood T cell repertoires in COVID-19. Study details: Italy, Spain and the United States were the sources of the convalescent and acute COVID-19 samples. Nucleic acid was either cDNA or gDNA, and it came from T cells, B-cell-depleted T cells, or PBMCs.

Participants' own reports of clinical history determined their cohort assignment. Authors' processing steps: Amplification of reference gene primers provided the estimated nucleated cell counts. The protocol was immunoSEQ multiplex PCR, while the TCRdb copy is restricted to in-frame clones and leaves out a portion. That table is the source of V, J and clone size, and D and trimming were worked out from the DNA. The table shows over 300,000 clones, with 86% occurring only once. This CDR3 has 14 residues. Germline CDR1 MDHEN, CDR2 SYDVKM. V shed 3 bases, J shed 7 bases, and the junction held 7 bases outside the gene matches.

The specimen sequenced was PBMCs or T cells enriched from blood (not recorded which). This receptor was identified in a woman aged 18-29 years who had recovered from COVID-19. The rearrangement uses TRBV28 and TRBJ2-7; 9 bases line up with TRBD2. The CDR3 DNA reads TGTGCCAGCAGTTTTTCTAGCGGGGTAGCTGAGCAGTACTTC. Translating gives CASSFSSGVAEQYF.